One and the same sample provided the 29 T cell receptor beta chains below, sequenced in a study of blood T cells in healthy people across ages. A second PCR, run for about 7 to 12 cycles, used a sample-barcoded 5' primer plus a J-beta primer mix. Using its own MiXCR run on the 5' RACE reads, TCRdb lists one record per CDR3 protein. In the table there are approximately 880,000 distinct CDR3 sequences, roughly 43% of which are singletons. The specimen sequenced was blood. The receptors derive from a man aged 25 to 40 in good health.

The chain uses TRBV20-1 and TRBJ2-1; 9 bases align to TRBD2. This CDR3 has 14 amino acids. Germline V gene data show CDR1 as DFQATT and CDR2 as SNEGSKA (reference sequence). V lost 5 bases to trimming and J lost 7 bases; unmatched junction nucleotides: 9. CDR3 region: CSAEAGGGNNEQFF. The CDR3 DNA reads TGCAGTGCTGAAGCGGGGGGCGGAAATAATGAGCAGTTCTTC.

On this clonotype: This may arise from a read error, as a much more abundant clone is one base away. The J gene is TRBJ2-7, the V gene TRBV5-1, with D perhaps assigned TRBD1 or TRBD2 (5 bases each). Germline CDR1 and CDR2: SGHRS and YFSETQ. The CDR3 runs 14 residues. V shed 9 bases and J shed 3 bases, with 19 bases lying between them. CDR3 DNA sequence: TGCGCCAACAGAGCCGGGGCATATGACTACGAGCAGTACTTC. Translated, it gives CANRAGAYDYEQYF.

The chain carries TRBV20-1 and TRBJ2-7; D remains ambiguous. The CDR3 is made up of 13 amino acids. CDR1 and CDR2 from the germline V gene are DFQATT and SNEGSKA (reference sequence). The CDR3 DNA reads as TGCAGCTTCGCCGGGTCAAGCCTTTACGAGCAGTACTTC. Protein sequence: CSFAGSSLYEQYF.

The chain carries TRBV24-1 and TRBJ2-5, with D possibly being TRBD2 (5 bases). The germline V gene encodes CDR1 KGHDR and CDR2 SFDVKD. Trimming removed 0 bases at V and 4 bases at J, with 8 bases between. This CDR3 has 14 residues. CDR3: CATSDLSRGETQYF. CDR3 in DNA: TGTGCCACCAGTGATTTGTCCCGGGGAGAGACCCAGTACTTC.

This sequence joins TRBV12-3 or TRBV12-4 and TRBJ2-7; 8 nucleotides line up with TRBD2. This CDR3 has 15 amino acids. V shed 2 bases, J shed 3 bases, and the junction held 6 bases outside the gene matches. CDR3 sequence (DNA): TGTGCCAGCAGTTTAACGCGGGGGGCGGTCTACGAGCAGTACTTC. It is translated as CASSLTRGAVYEQYF.

CDR3 amino acids: CSARDVWTGRRAFF. CDR3 in DNA: TGCAGTGCTAGAGATGTGTGGACGGGCCGTAGGGCTTTCTTT. The genes are TRBV20-1 and TRBJ1-1; D unclear. Germline CDR1 and CDR2: DFQATT and SNEGSKA (reference sequence). The CDR3 is made up of 14 amino acids. The V and J ends lost 0 bases and 11 bases respectively, with 19 bases between them.

V and J are TRBV6-5 and TRBJ1-2, with D tentatively TRBD1 (5 bases). This CDR3 region has 13 residues. Germline V CDR1 and CDR2: MNHEY, SVGAGI. Between the trimmed V and J ends, which lost 6 bases and 4 bases, there was a span of 12 bases. The CDR3 nucleotides are TGTGCCAGCAGGGACAAGGGTTTCTATGGCTACACCTTC. Amino acid sequence: CASRDKGFYGYTF.

In its sample, this clonotype was seen many times. The chain uses TRBV27 and TRBJ2-7, with D possibly TRBD1 on 6 matching bases. V dropped 2 bases and J dropped 2 bases, with 10 bases sitting between them. The length of the CDR3 is 14 residues. Germline assignment: CDR1 MNHEY and CDR2 SMNVEV (reference sequence). The DNA of the CDR3 is TGTGCCAGCAGTTTACAGGGGATCACCTACGAGCAGTACTTC. It codes for CASSLQGITYEQYF.

The chain links TRBV20-1 to TRBJ1-1; D call uncertain. The V and J ends lost 0 bases and 4 bases respectively, with 12 bases between them. Germline lookup yields CDR1 DFQATT and CDR2 SNEGSKA (reference sequence). The length of the CDR3 is 14 residues. In nucleotides, the CDR3 is TGCAGTGCTAGAGATGCCCTCGGCGGCACTGAAGCTTTCTTT. Translated: CSARDALGGTEAFF.

As concerns this clonotype: An end of the junction does not agree with germline; a read error may underlie this. The J gene is TRBJ2-7, the V gene TRBV19; 7 positions match TRBD1. Germline CDR1 is LNHDA and CDR2 is SQIVND (reference sequence). CDR3 length: 14 residues. The CDR3 bases are TGTGCCAGTAGGATAGATCGGGACAGCTACGAGCAGTACTTC. This codes for CASRIDRDSYEQYF.

The CDR3 region is CASGLVGGNEQFF. In DNA, the CDR3 is TGTGCTAGTGGTTTGGTCGGGGGGAATGAGCAGTTCTTC. The chain couples TRBV12-5 to TRBJ2-1; 7 bases are a match to TRBD2. Germline CDR1 LGHNT, CDR2 FRNRAP. With V trimmed by 0 bases and J by 7 bases, 0 bases remained unmatched. This CDR3 has 13 residues. Full variable domain (remainder filled in from reference TRBV12-5 and TRBJ2-1): DARVTQTPRHKVTEMGQEVTMRCQPILGHNTVFWYRQTMMQGLELLAYFRNRAPLDDSGMPKDRFSAEMPDATLATLKIQPSEPRDSAVYFCASGLVGGNEQFFGPGTRLTVL.

The chain uses TRBV4-2 and TRBJ2-7; TRBD2 matches 10 bases. The germline gives CDR1 LGHNA, CDR2 YNFKEQ. The CDR3 covers 14 residues. V lost 3 bases, J lost 7 bases, and 6 bases stayed unmatched. The CDR3 bases are TGTGCCAGCAGCCAGAAACTAGCGGGGAATGAGCAGTACTTC. It is translated as CASSQKLAGNEQYF.

The rearrangement uses TRBV3-1 and TRBJ2-5; possible D gene TRBD2, 5 bases. The assigned J gene may be wrong: the sequence end matches TRBJ2-7 better. The CDR3 is 14 amino acids. The germline V gene has CDR1 LGHDT and CDR2 YNNKEL (reference sequence). In DNA form, the CDR3 reads TGTGCCAGCAGCCAAGAGGACCGGGAATACGAGCAGTACTTC. Its protein is CASSQEDREYEQYF.

This clonotype was seen only a few times. This chain connects TRBV12-3 or TRBV12-4 to TRBJ2-7; 9 positions match TRBD1. CDR3 length: 16 residues. V gave up 5 bases and J gave up 0 bases; unmatched junction bases: 8. CDR3 sequence reads: CASSGGTGISSYEQYF. The CDR3 region has the DNA TGTGCCAGCAGTGGCGGGACAGGGATTAGCTCCTACGAGCAGTACTTC.

This clonotype showed up many times. The V gene is TRBV4-1, the J gene TRBJ2-7; TRBD1 agrees at 7 bases. The germline V gene encodes CDR1 MGHRA and CDR2 YSYEKL. This CDR3 contains 15 residues. V shed 1 base and J 4 bases; nucleotides not matched to a gene: 7. The CDR3 loop reads CASSQGTGLWYEQYF. The DNA for the CDR3 is TGCGCCAGCAGCCAAGGGACAGGATTGTGGTACGAGCAGTACTTC.

V gene TRBV6-5 combines with J gene TRBJ2-3; 8 nucleotides line up with TRBD2. Losses at the gene ends were 2 bases for V and 0 bases for J; bases not matched to a gene: 7. CDR1 is MNHEY, CDR2 SVGAGI, per germline. This CDR3 has 17 amino acids. The CDR3 DNA is TGTGCCAGCAGTTACCGCGGGGGGCCCTCTAGCACAGATACGCAGTATTTT. Its translation is CASSYRGGPSSTDTQYF.

In this sample, this clonotype turned up a few times. This chain uses TRBV20-1 with TRBJ1-4; D uncertain. CDR3 length: 13 amino acids. Germline assignment: CDR1 DFQATT and CDR2 SNEGSKA (reference sequence). The V gene lost 3 bases and the J gene lost 3 bases, with 8 bases spanning the gap. The CDR3 region has the DNA TGCAGTGCTAGGACGGGATCTAATGAAAAACTGTTTTTT. Translation gives CSARTGSNEKLFF.

This sequence joins TRBV15 and TRBJ2-1, with TRBD2 identical over 8 bases. Trimming cost V 7 bases and J 4 bases; bases outside gene matches: 6. This CDR3 is built from 14 residues. Germline lookup yields CDR1 LNHNV and CDR2 YYDKDF (reference sequence). CDR3 region: CATIRAGGYNEQFF. In DNA form, the CDR3 reads TGTGCCACCATCAGGGCGGGAGGATACAATGAGCAGTTCTTC.

The sample holds a few counts of this clonotype. CDR3: CASSQDTTPWGGYTF. CDR3 sequence (DNA): TGCGCCAGCAGCCAAGATACTACCCCCTGGGGTGGCTACACCTTC. The chain has TRBV4-1 and TRBJ1-2; D ambiguous. There are 15 residues in the CDR3. Germline CDR1 MGHRA, CDR2 YSYEKL. The V gene lost 0 bases and the J gene lost 7 bases, with 15 bases spanning the gap.

This chain uses TRBV5-6 with TRBJ2-7; 7 nucleotides agree with TRBD2. CDR1 is SGHDT, CDR2 YYEEEE, per germline. The CDR3 consists of 17 residues. J gave up 2 bases and V 0 bases, and 11 bases lay outside the gene matches. The DNA of the CDR3 is TGTGCCAGCAGCTTGGATCTTGGGGGGGGAAAAGCCTACGAGCAGTACTTC. Its translation is CASSLDLGGGKAYEQYF.

The chain combines TRBV5-6 with TRBJ2-7; no reliable D call. This CDR3 contains 16 residues. Trimming took off 2 bases at V and 4 bases at J, with 19 bases between the two ends. CDR1 SGHDT and CDR2 YYEEEE come from the germline V gene. This chain's CDR3 is CASSFLATESFYEQYF. In nucleotides, the CDR3 is TGTGCCAGCAGCTTTCTCGCCACAGAGTCCTTTTACGAGCAGTACTTC.

This chain joins TRBV18 and TRBJ2-1, with no clear D. The V gene lost 3 bases and the J gene lost 6 bases, with 21 bases spanning the gap. This CDR3 is built from 17 residues. Germline CDR1 reads KGHSH; CDR2 reads LQKENI. Here the CDR3 reads CASSPANRAEVGNEQFF. In DNA form, the CDR3 reads TGTGCCAGCTCACCCGCGAACCGGGCCGAGGTAGGCAATGAGCAGTTCTTC.

A few counts support this clonotype. This chain uses TRBV29-1 with TRBJ2-7; 9 bases align to TRBD1. CDR1 is SQVTM and CDR2 is ANQGSEA in the germline V gene. With 7 bases clipped from V and 7 bases from J, the junction kept 11 bases outside the gene matches. The CDR3 has 13 amino acids. CDR3 bases: TGCAGCGCCGCCCGGGACAGGGTCGAGGAGCAGTACTTC. It translates to CSAARDRVEEQYF.

The chain recombines TRBV20-1 with TRBJ2-7, with 8 bases that match TRBD2. The ends lost 1 base at V and 3 bases at J; junction bases unmatched: 8. Germline lookup yields CDR1 DFQATT and CDR2 SNEGSKA (reference sequence). The CDR3 runs 15 residues. CDR3 amino acids: CSARAERTSFYEQYF. The CDR3 DNA sequence: TGCAGTGCTAGAGCCGAGCGGACTAGCTTCTACGAGCAGTACTTC.

Of note for this clonotype: An end of the junction does not agree with germline; a read error may underlie this. The J gene is TRBJ1-6, the V gene TRBV2; 9 nucleotides align to TRBD1. The CDR3 covers 15 residues. The germline V gene has CDR1 SNHLY and CDR2 FYNNEI. The CDR3 DNA follows: TGTGCCAGCAGTGCTATGGGACAGGGAACTTCACCCCCCCACTTT. It specifies CASSAMGQGTSPPHF.

V usage is TRBV7-2 and J usage is TRBJ2-1; D perhaps matches TRBD2 (5 bases). Germline CDR1 and CDR2: SGHTA and FQGNSA. This CDR3 spans 18 amino acids. V lost 4 bases to trimming and J lost 0 bases, with 19 bases between them. CDR3 nucleotides: TGTGCCAGCAGCTCCTCCGCAATCGGGGTAGGCTCCTACAATGAGCAGTTCTTC. Translated, it gives CASSSSAIGVGSYNEQFF.

The V and J genes are TRBV6-6 and TRBJ2-7; no definite D call. This CDR3 region has 16 residues. Germline V gene data show CDR1 as MNHNY and CDR2 as SVGAGI (reference sequence). Trimming shortened V by 6 bases and J by 6 bases, and 24 bases separated the two germline ends. DNA of the CDR3: TGTGCCAGCAGCCCCCCACGAAGTAGGGCTGGTCCCGAGCAGTACTTC. Translating it yields CASSPPRSRAGPEQYF.

This clonotype was seen ten or more times. The V gene is TRBV7-2, the J gene TRBJ2-1, with TRBD2 as a possible D gene (5 bases). The CDR3 spans 12 residues. V lost 5 bases, J lost 10 bases, and 12 bases lay in between. The germline gives CDR1 SGHTA, CDR2 FQGNSA. The CDR3 spells CASSPSGNEQFF. CDR3 DNA sequence: TGTGCCAGCAGCCCCTCGGGGAACGAGCAGTTCTTC.

The genes are TRBV6-1 and TRBJ2-3; 15 nucleotides line up with TRBD2. Germline lookup yields CDR1 MNHNS and CDR2 SASEGT. The trim removed 5 bases at V and 4 bases at J, leaving 10 bases unmatched. The CDR3 is 18 residues long. In DNA, the CDR3 is TGTGCCAGCAGTCCGGGACTAGCGGGGGGTGTTAGTCCAGATACGCAGTATTTT. Translation: CASSPGLAGGVSPDTQYF.